This T cell receptor (beta chain) is from a study of Ad26.COV2.S vaccination and SARS-CoV-2 variants. Method: immunoSEQ multiplex PCR; TCRdb's copy keeps in-frame clones and lacks some. Counted here are 300,000 to 350,000 clones, 86% occurring once; the ten biggest clones make up approximately 2%. Treatment indicated: roughly 19 received Ad26.COV2.S at low or high dose, single or two shots; several received placebo; per-sample allocation not given. Following the first vaccine or placebo injection, samples were taken on day 63. The V gene lost 8 bases and the J gene lost 0 bases, with 20 bases spanning the gap. The CDR3 is 17 amino acids. The germline V gene has CDR1 SNHLY and CDR2 FYNNEI.

The TCR comes from a person aged 18 to 59 who received the Ad26.COV2.S COVID-19 vaccine or a placebo. The sample was peripheral blood, taken in a trial of Ad26.COV2.S vaccine versus placebo. The chain joins TRBV2 to TRBJ1-5; D unresolved. The CDR3 reads CASPKEGRLHSNQPQHF. The CDR3 DNA reads as TGTGCCAGCCCTAAGGAGGGCAGGCTTCATAGCAATCAGCCCCAGCATTTT.